The rows below give T cell receptor beta chains drawn from one sample of a study of blood T cell repertoires in COVID-19. TCRdb's table, derived via immunoSEQ multiplex PCR, lists solely in-frame clones and lacks some. The profile covers about 440,000 clones, with around 89% appearing a single time and more than 4% taken by the ten largest. Material: peripheral blood. The receptors derive from a woman in her 30s with acute or convalescent COVID-19. CDR3s include the opening cysteine and the closing phenylalanine or tryptophan. Each record gives: CDR3 length, J gene, V gene, D gene, clone size, CDR3 DNA, CDR3 protein. A D gene is named only where the DNA matches it firmly. Rows may omit the clone size; those that give it use once, few, many or a size class.

14	TRBJ1-2	TRBV23-1	TRBD1	-	TGCGCCAGCAGTCAATCGGGGGGACAGGGTCTCAACACCTTC	CASSQSGGQGLNTF
15	TRBJ2-5	TRBV19	TRBD2	-	TGTGCCAGTAGTAGCTTGGGTAGCGGGGGAGAGACCCAGTACTTC	CASSSLGSGGETQYF
12	TRBJ2-7	TRBV4-1	-	-	TGCGCCAGCAGCCATGTGTTCGGCGAGCAGTACTTC	CASSHVFGEQYF
17	TRBJ2-1	TRBV3-1/TRBV3-2	TRBD2	-	TGTGCCAGCAGTTACGGGACTAGCGGGGGGACTTACAATGAGCAGTTCTTC	CASSYGTSGGTYNEQFF
13	TRBJ1-3	TRBV7-9	-	-	TGTGCCAGCAGCTTAAGCGTTGGAAACACCATATATTTT	CASSLSVGNTIYF
13	TRBJ1-3	TRBV12-2	-	-	TGTGCAAGTCGCCGCGCCCGCGGGAACACCATATATTTT	CASRRARGNTIYF
14	TRBJ1-1	TRBV6-5	TRBD1	-	TGTGCCAGCAGGAACCACAGGGGTTGGACTGAAGCTTTCTTT	CASRNHRGWTEAFF
14	TRBJ1-1	TRBV7-9	TRBD1	-	TGTGCCAGCAGCTTTAGGGGGCTCGCCACTGAAGCTTTCTTT	CASSFRGLATEAFF
13	TRBJ2-7	TRBV5-1	TRBD1	-	TGCGCCAGCAGCCCCGACAGGGGCTACGAGCAGTACTTC	CASSPDRGYEQYF
19	TRBJ2-3	TRBV13	TRBD2	-	TGTGCCAGCAGCTTCGCCTCCGCTAGCGGGGGGCTACCCCCAGATACGCAGTATTTT	CASSFASASGGLPPDTQYF
15	TRBJ1-6	TRBV4-1	-	-	TGCGCCAGCAGTCCCACGGGGTCCTATAATTCACCCCTCCACTTT	CASSPTGSYNSPLHF
12	TRBJ1-5	TRBV6-1	-	-	TGTGCCAGCAGTGATTGGGCTCAGCCCCAGCATTTT	CASSDWAQPQHF
14	TRBJ1-1	TRBV15	TRBD1	once	TGTGCCACCCGAGGGGGGACAGCGAACACTGAAGCTTTCTTT	CATRGGTANTEAFF
13	TRBJ1-1	TRBV10-3	-	-	TGTGCCATCAGGGATCCGGGGAGAACTGAAGCTTTCTTT	CAIRDPGRTEAFF
13	TRBJ2-5	TRBV7-3	-	-	TGTGCCAGCAGCTTAGCTAGGCAAGAGACCCAGTACTTC	CASSLARQETQYF
14	TRBJ1-4	TRBV15	TRBD1	-	TGTGCCACCAGCAGGGGGACAGCTAATGAAAAACTGTTTTTT	CATSRGTANEKLFF
15	TRBJ2-1	TRBV18	TRBD1	-	TGTGCCAGCTCACGAGGGACAGGGTCCTACAATGAGCAGTTCTTC	CASSRGTGSYNEQFF
11	TRBJ2-7	TRBV5-6	-	-	TGTGCCAGCAGCTCGGCCTACGAGCAGTACTTC	CASSSAYEQYF
14	TRBJ1-5	TRBV19	TRBD1	-	TGTGCCAGTAGTTCCGACAGGGAAAGGCAGCCCCAGCATTTT	CASSSDRERQPQHF
13	TRBJ2-5	TRBV24-1	TRBD2	-	TGTGCCAGGATACTAGCGATCGAAGAGACCCAGTACTTC	CARILAIEETQYF
14	TRBJ2-7	TRBV10-3	-	-	TGTGCCATCAGTGAGTCCGCACTCGGGTACGAGCAGTACTTC	CAISESALGYEQYF
15	TRBJ2-5	TRBV6-5	-	-	TGTGCCAGCCCAGGAAGAAAAGGGGTCGAAGAGACCCAGTACTTC	CASPGRKGVEETQYF
15	TRBJ2-2	TRBV7-9	-	-	TGTGCCAGCAGCCAATTCCAGGGTATAACCGGGGAGCTGTTTTTT	CASSQFQGITGELFF
17	TRBJ2-5	TRBV18	TRBD2	-	TGTGCCAGCTCACCTTCAGGACTAGCGGGGGGTAGAGAGACCCAGTACTTC	CASSPSGLAGGRETQYF
13	TRBJ2-1	TRBV4-2	-	-	TGTGCCAGCAGCCAATCCCAGTACAATGAGCAGTTCTTC	CASSQSQYNEQFF
14	TRBJ2-1	TRBV27	TRBD2	-	TGTGCCAGCAGGCTAGCGGGGGCCCCCAATGAGCAGTTCTTC	CASRLAGAPNEQFF
12	TRBJ2-1	TRBV12-3/TRBV12-4	-	-	TGTGCCAGCAGTTTAGATATCAATGAGCAGTTCTTC	CASSLDINEQFF
23	TRBJ1-1	TRBV5-1	-	-	TGCGCCAGCAGCTACGGGGTGGTGTGGGCCCGGGAGAATCCCCCAAAATCCTACACTGAAGCTTTCTTT	CASSYGVVWARENPPKSYTEAFF
14	TRBJ1-4	TRBV5-1	TRBD1	-	TGCGCCAGCAGCCCCGGGACAGGGAATGAAAAACTGTTTTTT	CASSPGTGNEKLFF
11	TRBJ2-1	TRBV20-1	-	-	TGCAGTGCTCTGCGGCGCAATGAGCAGTTCTTC	CSALRRNEQFF
15	TRBJ1-2	TRBV6-1	-	-	TGTGCCAGCAGTGAAGCTTTAGACAGATCCTATGGCTACACCTTC	CASSEALDRSYGYTF
14	TRBJ2-7	TRBV27	TRBD1	-	TGTGCCAGCAGTTTAAGACAGGGGTGGAGCGAGCAGTACTTC	CASSLRQGWSEQYF
13	TRBJ2-7	TRBV9	-	-	TGTGCCAGCAGCGTAGGTCTAGAATACGAGCAGTACTTC	CASSVGLEYEQYF
15	TRBJ2-1	TRBV4-1	-	-	TGCGCCAGCAGCCACCGGGACACTTCGGGCAATGAGCAGTTCTTC	CASSHRDTSGNEQFF
16	TRBJ2-3	TRBV2	-	-	TGTGCCAGCAGTGATAGAGGGGGAGGGAGCACAGATACGCAGTATTTT	CASSDRGGGSTDTQYF
15	TRBJ1-5	TRBV3-1/TRBV3-2	TRBD1	-	TGTGCCAGCAGCCAAGAGGCCCCAGGGGGTCAGCCCCAGCATTTT	CASSQEAPGGQPQHF
12	TRBJ2-3	TRBV7-9	-	once	TGTGCCAGCAGCCCGAGAGGCGATACGCAGTATTTT	CASSPRGDTQYF
19	TRBJ2-5	TRBV18	TRBD2	-	TGTGCCAGCTCACCACAACTGACCGTAGCGGGGGGCCGCCAAGAGACCCAGTACTTC	CASSPQLTVAGGRQETQYF
13	TRBJ1-3	TRBV27	-	-	TGTGCCAGCAGTACCGGGTCTGGAAACACCATATATTTT	CASSTGSGNTIYF
13	TRBJ2-7	TRBV5-1	-	-	TGCGCCAGCAGCTTGGAACCAGGTGGAGAGCAGTACTTC	CASSLEPGGEQYF
19	TRBJ1-3	TRBV7-6	-	-	TGTGCCAGCAGCTTAGACGGCAGGGGTCCCCCTATCTCTGGAAACACCATATATTTT	CASSLDGRGPPISGNTIYF